This T cell receptor beta chain was retrieved from a study of CD8 T cells in ankylosing spondylitis (dated 2017 in TCRdb). Regarding the study in general: T cell receptor beta repertoires were profiled in healthy donors and ankylosing spondylitis patients so that disease-linked TCR variants could be found. Samples of peripheral blood were taken, and for ankylosing spondylitis patients, synovial fluid was collected as well. The whole study cohort included 85 to 120 healthy donors and 25 ankylosing spondylitis patients. Beyond this particular receptor, the publication reports: The disease-linked clones had a CD8+ phenotype and were found at relatively low frequencies in peripheral blood. Blood from ankylosing spondylitis patients appeared to be characterized by a TCR beta motif made up of several highly homologous amino acid variants. According to the report, matched synovial fluid samples from ankylosing spondylitis patients were significantly enriched for the disease-linked clones. Some motif variants had previously been reported in the synovial fluid and blood of reactive arthritis patients, which suggests shared mechanisms of disease initiation.

Trimmed from V: 6 bases; trimmed from J: 14 bases; junction bases lacking a gene match: 4. Spanning cysteine to phenylalanine, the CDR3 consists of 11 amino acids. Only CDR3 DNA remains: 33 bases, in frame from the first base. The germline V gene specifies KGHDR as CDR1 and SFDVKD as CDR2. Sequencing used an Illumina HiSeq 2500. Quantitative 5'-RACE with molecular barcodes was the method used to prepare the TCR beta libraries. As for the original processing: A new computational method based on a probabilistic model of VDJ rearrangement was used to identify disease-linked TCR variants. TCRdb cleaned the public reads at Q25 with fastp, built clones with MiXCR and kept in-frame beta chains. Every distinct CDR3 protein forms one entry, paired with its most common genes and DNA. What appears here as the V and J calls and clone size reflects TCRdb's work, not the paper's. The sample records roughly 450,000 distinct CDR3 sequences, approximately 26% of which are singletons. Under 0.9% of the sample comes from the top ten.

A word on this clonotype: Its antigen remains unidentified. No base-level quality is on record; no much larger clone is a single base apart.

The V and J genes are TRBV24-1 and TRBJ2-5; the central 11 bases match TRBD2. Source material: blood, either unsorted or a sorted T cell fraction (not recorded which). This clonotype was sampled from a male donor with ankylosing spondylitis. The CDR3 amino acid sequence is: CATSSGLAVYF. The DNA is TGTGCCACCAGTTCGGGACTAGCGGTATACTTC.